The 3 T cell receptor beta chains below were found in one sample sequenced in a study of cytomegalovirus exposure and HLA in healthy donors. Here immunoSEQ multiplex PCR was the method, and the copy in TCRdb shows in-frame clones only, minus some. The sample consists of more than 85,000 clones, about 94% of them appearing once. The sample was PBMCs. The receptors here all came from a woman between 18 and 29 years old in good health and CMV-seronegative.

The chain is built from TRBV11-2 and TRBJ1-1; 9 bases are shared with TRBD1. The CDR3 length is 16 residues. Germline V gives CDR1 SGHAT, CDR2 FQNNGV. The J segment lost 5 bases and the V segment lost 0 bases, leaving 7 bases of the junction unmatched. The CDR3 DNA reads as TGTGCCAGCAGCTTAGAGGGGACAGGGTCGTGGACTGAAGCTTTCTTT. It yields the protein CASSLEGTGSWTEAFF. Using reference TRBV11-2 and TRBJ1-1 for the parts outside the CDR3, the full variable domain is EAGVAQSPRYKIIEKRQSVAFWCNPISGHATLYWYQQILGQGPKLLIQFQNNGVVDDSQLPKDRFSAERLKGVDSTLKIQPAKLEDSAVYLCASSLEGTGSWTEAFFGQGTRLTVV.

This chain uses TRBV13 with TRBJ2-3, with TRBD2 matching 10 bases. V shed 2 bases, J shed 5 bases, and the junction held 4 bases outside the gene matches. The length of the CDR3 is 15 residues. CDR1 is PRHDT and CDR2 is FYEKMQ in the germline V gene (reference sequence). The CDR3 DNA is TGTGCCAGCAGCTTAAGCGGGGGGGCCGGAGATACGCAGTATTTT. It encodes CASSLSGGAGDTQYF.

This chain links TRBV19 with TRBJ1-2; 10 bases match TRBD1. Germline V gene lookup returns CDR1 LNHDA and CDR2 SQIVND (reference sequence). Trimming at V came to 7 bases and at J to 7 bases, leaving 6 bases not matched to a gene. The CDR3 runs to 13 residues. This CDR3 is CASTPGQGLGYTF. CDR3 bases: TGTGCCAGTACCCCGGGACAGGGGCTTGGCTACACCTTC.